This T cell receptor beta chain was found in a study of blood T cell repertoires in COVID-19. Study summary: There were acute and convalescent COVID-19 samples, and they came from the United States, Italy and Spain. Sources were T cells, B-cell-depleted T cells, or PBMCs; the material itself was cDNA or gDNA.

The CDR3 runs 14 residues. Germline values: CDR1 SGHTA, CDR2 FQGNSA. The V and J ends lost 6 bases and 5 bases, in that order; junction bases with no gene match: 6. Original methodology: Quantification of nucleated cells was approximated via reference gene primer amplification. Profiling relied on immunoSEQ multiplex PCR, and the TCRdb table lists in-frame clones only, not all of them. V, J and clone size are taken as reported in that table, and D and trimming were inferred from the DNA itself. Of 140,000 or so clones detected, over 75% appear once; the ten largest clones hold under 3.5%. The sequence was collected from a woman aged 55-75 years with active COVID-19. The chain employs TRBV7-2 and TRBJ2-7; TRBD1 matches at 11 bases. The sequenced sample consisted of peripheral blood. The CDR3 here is CASRPDRGRNEQYF. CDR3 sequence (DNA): TGTGCCAGCAGACCGGACAGGGGGCGGAACGAGCAGTACTTC.